This T cell receptor (beta chain) emerged from a study of CD4 T cells in relation to SARS-CoV-2 and coronaviruses. For the study at large: The HLA restriction of the shared crossreactive spike epitopes was mapped. Overall study findings and caveats: Crossreactivity was assessed only for spike protein, not other viral proteins.

For this clone: The antigen is not known.

The unexposed donors gave CD4+ T cells in 2011-2018, prior to COVID-19. CD4+ T cells were isolated from the cells after around 10 days of culture. Unexposed-donor CD4+ T cells were probed with SARS-CoV-2 S/N and four cold-coronavirus spikes, cells permitting. Half the medium was replaced with IL-2 medium on days 3 and 7. Data came from immunoSEQ multiplex PCR; TCRdb stores just in-frame clones and leaves some out. The table includes 20,000 to 30,000 clones, 75% detected once. The CDR3 length is 15 residues. The V gene's germline CDR1 is MNHEY and CDR2 SVGAGI. Trimming at V came to 5 bases and at J to 7 bases, leaving 13 bases not matched to a gene.

The TCR was taken from a human donor in good health. J is TRBJ1-2 and V is TRBV6-5, with 7 bases identical to TRBD1. The sample was CD4+ T cells from PBMCs, cultured in vitro. Here the CDR3 reads CASSKWATGERGYTF. The CDR3 DNA follows: TGTGCCAGCAGTAAGTGGGCCACAGGGGAGCGTGGCTACACCTTC.